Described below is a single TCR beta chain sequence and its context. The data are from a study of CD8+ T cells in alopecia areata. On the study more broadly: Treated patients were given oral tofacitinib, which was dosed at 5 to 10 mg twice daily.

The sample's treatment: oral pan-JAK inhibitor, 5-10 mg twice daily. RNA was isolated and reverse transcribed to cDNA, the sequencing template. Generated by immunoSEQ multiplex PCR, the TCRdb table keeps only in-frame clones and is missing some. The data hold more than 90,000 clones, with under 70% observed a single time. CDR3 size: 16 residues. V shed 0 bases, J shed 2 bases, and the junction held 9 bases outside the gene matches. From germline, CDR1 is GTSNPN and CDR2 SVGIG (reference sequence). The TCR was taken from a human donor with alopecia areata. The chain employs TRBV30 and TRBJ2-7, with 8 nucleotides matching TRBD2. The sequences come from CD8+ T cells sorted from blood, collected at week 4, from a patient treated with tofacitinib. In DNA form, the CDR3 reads TGTGCCTGGAGTGTACCCGTTGTCGGGAGGGCCTACGAGCAGTACTTC. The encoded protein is CAWSVPVVGRAYEQYF.